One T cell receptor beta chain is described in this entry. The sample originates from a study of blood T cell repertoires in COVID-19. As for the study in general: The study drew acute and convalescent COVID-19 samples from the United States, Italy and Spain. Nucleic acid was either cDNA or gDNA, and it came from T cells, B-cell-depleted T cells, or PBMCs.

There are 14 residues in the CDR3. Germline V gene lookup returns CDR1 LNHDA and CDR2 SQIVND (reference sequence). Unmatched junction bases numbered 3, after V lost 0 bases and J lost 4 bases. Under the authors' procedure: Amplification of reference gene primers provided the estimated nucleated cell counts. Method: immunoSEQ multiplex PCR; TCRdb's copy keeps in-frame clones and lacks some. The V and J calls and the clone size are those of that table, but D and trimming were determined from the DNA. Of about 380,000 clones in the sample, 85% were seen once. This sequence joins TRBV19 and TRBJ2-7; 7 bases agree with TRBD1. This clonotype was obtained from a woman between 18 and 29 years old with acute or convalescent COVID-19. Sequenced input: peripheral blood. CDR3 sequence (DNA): TGTGCCAGTAGTATAGAGGCAGGGGGTTACGAGCAGTACTTC. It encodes CASSIEAGGYEQYF.